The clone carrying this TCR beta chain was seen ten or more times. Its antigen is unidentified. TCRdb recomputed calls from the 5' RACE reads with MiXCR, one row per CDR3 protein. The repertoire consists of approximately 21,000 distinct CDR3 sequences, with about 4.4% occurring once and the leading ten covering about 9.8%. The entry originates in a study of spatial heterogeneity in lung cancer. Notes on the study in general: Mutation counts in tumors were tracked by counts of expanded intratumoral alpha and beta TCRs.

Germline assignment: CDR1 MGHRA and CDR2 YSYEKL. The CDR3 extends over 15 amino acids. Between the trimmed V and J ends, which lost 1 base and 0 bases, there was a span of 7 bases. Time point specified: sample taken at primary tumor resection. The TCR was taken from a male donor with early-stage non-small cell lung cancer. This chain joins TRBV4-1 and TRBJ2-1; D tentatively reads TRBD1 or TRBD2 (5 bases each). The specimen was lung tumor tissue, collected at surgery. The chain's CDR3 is CASSQAGSSYNEQFF. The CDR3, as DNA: TGCGCCAGCAGCCAAGCAGGGAGCTCCTACAATGAGCAGTTCTTC.